A single sample is the source of the 4 T cell receptor beta chains below, sequenced in a study of shared clonotypes between healthy human individuals. Repertoires were generated with immunoSEQ multiplex PCR, while TCRdb's copy carries only in-frame clones and drops some. The sample shows 300,000 to 400,000 clones, 70% to 75% of them seen only once. Material for sequencing was memory CD4+ T cells sorted from blood. As to subset: CD45RA-negative fraction. Source of these receptors: a man aged 25-45 years in good health.

The gene calls are TRBV28 and TRBJ1-2; D not resolved. Germline CDR1 is MDHEN and CDR2 is SYDVKM. Trimming shortened V by 6 bases and J by 2 bases, and 7 bases separated the two germline ends. This CDR3 is 12 amino acids long. The CDR3, as DNA: TGTGCCAGCAGAACTCAGAACTATGGCTACACCTTC. Translated, it gives CASRTQNYGYTF.

This chain connects TRBV6-5 to TRBJ2-7; tentatively, D is TRBD2 (6 bases). The CDR3 extends over 15 amino acids. Looked up from germline, CDR1 is MNHEY and CDR2 is SVGAGI. Deletions cut 2 bases from V and 0 bases from J, with 11 bases between. The CDR3 spells CASSYPQGGSYEQYF. In DNA, the CDR3 is TGTGCCAGCAGTTACCCCCAGGGAGGCTCCTACGAGCAGTACTTC.

This chain links TRBV28 with TRBJ2-1, with 7 bases matching TRBD1. Germline values: CDR1 MDHEN, CDR2 SYDVKM. The CDR3 is 15 amino acids. J gave up 8 bases and V 4 bases, and 11 bases lay outside the gene matches. The CDR3 here is CASSSTGANGDEQFF. DNA for the CDR3: TGTGCCAGCAGTTCCACAGGGGCGAACGGAGATGAGCAGTTCTTC.

This clone has just one count. The V gene is TRBV18, the J gene TRBJ2-1; TRBD1 is a possible D gene (6 bases). The germline V gene encodes CDR1 KGHSH and CDR2 LQKENI. V was clipped by 3 bases and J by 6 bases, with 12 bases between them. The CDR3 consists of 14 residues. The CDR3 spells CASSPELGGNEQFF. The DNA for the CDR3 is TGTGCCAGCTCACCGGAACTAGGGGGCAATGAGCAGTTCTTC.